A single sample gave rise to the 20 T cell receptor beta chains below, sequenced in a study of post-analysis software for immune sequencing data. Overall study results and limits: TRBV5-6, TRBV5-1 and TRBV20-1 were among 4 or 5 TRBV segments more frequent in patients than controls.

The antigens for these receptors are not known. TCR beta cDNA libraries had unique molecular identifiers. TCRdb used MiXCR to reprocess the PCR reads, holding one entry per CDR3 protein. The sample includes roughly 800,000 distinct CDR3 sequences, roughly 27% of them seen just once. The sample was blood. The receptors here all came from a girl aged 10 to 17 with multiple sclerosis.

This clonotype was observed a handful of times. The rearrangement uses TRBV6-1 and TRBJ2-1; 15 bases align to TRBD2. The V segment lost 5 bases and the J segment 8 bases; nucleotides outside the gene matches: 7. Germline loops: CDR1 MNHNS, CDR2 SASEGT. The CDR3 spans 16 residues. The CDR3 DNA reads TGTGCCAGCAGTCAAGGACTAGCGGGAGGGCCGTATGAGCAGTTCTTC. Translating gives CASSQGLAGGPYEQFF.

The chain employs TRBV11-2 and TRBJ2-3; D gene ambiguous. Germline CDR1 and CDR2: SGHAT and FQNNGV. The CDR3 extends over 14 amino acids. The V gene lost 5 bases and the J gene lost 0 bases, with 9 bases spanning the gap. CDR3 sequence: CASSLYSSTDTQYF. For the CDR3, the DNA is TGTGCCAGCAGCCTATACTCGAGCACAGATACGCAGTATTTT.

The rearrangement uses TRBV29-1 and TRBJ2-1; 15 nucleotides agree with TRBD2. Per germline, CDR1 SQVTM and CDR2 ANQGSEA. The CDR3 runs 13 residues. Trimming at V came to 5 bases and at J to 14 bases, leaving 7 bases not matched to a gene. CDR3: CSVQGTSGGTEFF. The CDR3 DNA follows: TGCAGCGTTCAGGGGACTAGCGGGGGGACTGAGTTCTTC.

The chain joins TRBV5-1 to TRBJ2-2; D tentatively reads TRBD1 or TRBD2 (5 bases each). Per germline, CDR1 SGHRS and CDR2 YFSETQ. The CDR3 covers 15 residues. V was clipped by 3 bases and J by 7 bases, with 16 bases between them. CDR3 sequence (DNA): TGCGCCAGCAGCTCCTCTGGGGGACGAGGCGGGGAGCTGTTTTTT. Protein sequence: CASSSSGGRGGELFF.

The chain couples TRBV6-2 or TRBV6-3 to TRBJ2-3; unclear D gene. This CDR3 contains 15 residues. Trimming stripped 6 bases from V and 0 bases from J, with 13 bases between. CDR1 and CDR2 from the germline V gene are MNHEY and SVGEGT. In nucleotides, the CDR3 is TGTGCCAGCAGGCACAGATCCTCTAGCACAGATACGCAGTATTTT. Its translation: CASRHRSSSTDTQYF.

This sequence joins TRBV29-1 and TRBJ1-1, with D perhaps matching TRBD1 (6 bases). Germline CDR1 and CDR2: SQVTM and ANQGSEA. The CDR3 extends over 14 amino acids. With 7 bases removed from V and 1 base from J, the gap between germline ends came to 16 bases. The CDR3 spells CSARGKGGNTEAFF. Written as DNA, the CDR3 is TGCAGCGCGCGCGGTAAGGGGGGGAACACTGAAGCTTTCTTT.

This clonotype was observed a handful of times. This rearrangement joins TRBV12-3 or TRBV12-4 to TRBJ1-4; 7 bases line up with TRBD1. V shed 6 bases and J 7 bases; nucleotides not matched to a gene: 11. This CDR3 has 15 amino acids. The CDR3 DNA sequence: TGTGCCAGCAGCCAAAAGACAGGGTGGGGTGAAAAACTGTTTTTT. Amino acids: CASSQKTGWGEKLFF.

This clonotype has just a few counts. The chain carries TRBV5-5 and TRBJ2-7; D is perhaps TRBD1 (5 bases). Trimming removed 0 bases at V and 7 bases at J, with 8 bases between. This CDR3 has 12 residues. Germline CDR1 and CDR2: SGHKS and YYEKEE (reference sequence). Written as DNA, the CDR3 is TGTGCCAGCAGCTTGGTTCAGGGAGAGCAGTACTTC. It translates to CASSLVQGEQYF.

This clonotype was observed a few times. The CDR3 region is CASSQDKGRTDTQYF. Here the CDR3 DNA reads TGCGCCAGCAGCCAAGATAAGGGGCGAACAGATACGCAGTATTTT. The rearrangement joins TRBV4-3 to TRBJ2-3, with a weak D call TRBD1 (5 bases). This CDR3 region has 15 residues. From germline, CDR1 is LGHNA and CDR2 YSLEER. V was shortened by 0 bases and J by 3 bases, with 10 bases between the two germline ends.

The gene calls are TRBV5-1 and TRBJ1-5; D not certain. Trimming took off 0 bases at V and 2 bases at J, with 12 bases between the two ends. This CDR3 spans 16 amino acids. In germline, CDR1 is SGHRS, CDR2 YFSETQ. CDR3 sequence: CASSLGGDRGNQPQHF. In nucleotides, the CDR3 is TGCGCCAGCAGCTTGGGGGGAGATCGTGGCAATCAGCCCCAGCATTTT.

The J gene is TRBJ1-2, the V gene TRBV15; D is uncertain. CDR1 is LNHNV, CDR2 YYDKDF, per germline (reference sequence). The CDR3 covers 15 residues. The V and J ends lost 3 bases and 3 bases respectively, with 14 bases between them. The DNA of the CDR3 is TGTGCCACCAGCAGTAACCGAGGGTACTACTATGGCTACACCTTC. Its translation is CATSSNRGYYYGYTF.

This clonotype has only a few counts. CDR3 nucleotides: TGTGCCAGCACCACTACCTCCTACGAGCAGTACTTC. Protein product: CASTTTSYEQYF. The V and J genes are TRBV6-6 and TRBJ2-7; D remains unclear. Germline V CDR1 and CDR2: MNHNY, SVGAGI (reference sequence). The CDR3 contains 12 residues. V gave up 7 bases and J gave up 0 bases, with 7 bases separating them.

The rearrangement joins TRBV5-6 to TRBJ2-7; D is ambiguous. Germline-derived CDR1 and CDR2 are SGHDT and YYEEEE. Trimming cost V 0 bases and J 1 base, with 11 bases left between them. CDR3 size: 15 residues. CDR3 bases: TGTGCCAGCAGCTTGGGGGCCCTTAATTCCTACGAGCAGTACTTC. This translates into CASSLGALNSYEQYF.

The chain combines TRBV5-1 with TRBJ1-1; D may be TRBD1 (6 bases). Trimming took 1 base from V and 12 from J, leaving 19 bases between them. This CDR3 has 14 amino acids. Germline CDR1 SGHRS, CDR2 YFSETQ. DNA for the CDR3: TGCGCCAGCAGCTTGTATCCAGGGGAGGGTTTAACTTTCTTT. The encoded protein is CASSLYPGEGLTFF.

Points on this clonotype: At one end, the junction sequence differs from germline, possibly due to a read error. This chain uses TRBV7-9 with TRBJ1-4; a weak D match, TRBD1 (5 bases). The length of the CDR3 is 15 residues. Germline values: CDR1 SEHNR, CDR2 FQNEAQ (reference sequence). The CDR3 region is CASRPPGRSNEKRFF. For the CDR3, the DNA is TGTGCCAGCAGGCCCCCGGGACGGTCTAATGAAAAACGGTTTTTT. The full variable domain, with the rest looked up from reference TRBV7-9 and TRBJ1-4, is DTGVSQNPRHKITKRGQNVTFRCDPISEHNRLYWYRQTLGQGPEFLTYFQNEAQLEKSRLLSDRFSAERPKGSFSTLEIQRTEQGDSAMYLCASRPPGRSNEKRFFGSGTQLSVL.

This chain joins TRBV5-1 and TRBJ2-1; D is unresolved. Germline V CDR1 and CDR2: SGHRS, YFSETQ. The CDR3 loop spans 14 amino acids. V gave up 4 bases and J gave up 1 base, with 9 bases separating them. The DNA for the CDR3 is TGCGCCAGCAGCGCGGAAAGGTCCTACAATGAGCAGTTCTTC. Translated, it gives CASSAERSYNEQFF.

The chain couples TRBV12-3 or TRBV12-4 to TRBJ1-2, with 8 bases identical to TRBD1. The CDR3 sequence is 15 residues long. Trimming removed 3 bases from V and 5 bases from J; junction bases left unmatched: 8. The CDR3 nucleotides are TGTGCCAGCAGTTTTAGGTTGCAGGGGGCTTATGGCTACACCTTC. Amino acid sequence: CASSFRLQGAYGYTF.

This chain joins TRBV20-1 and TRBJ1-4; D gene uncertain. V was trimmed by 3 bases and J by 8 bases, leaving 7 bases between them. Germline loops: CDR1 DFQATT, CDR2 SNEGSKA (reference sequence). CDR3 size: 11 residues. The chain's CDR3 is CSASPDEKLFF. The CDR3 nucleotides read TGCAGTGCTAGTCCGGACGAAAAACTGTTTTTT.

The chain combines TRBV7-2 with TRBJ2-6; D is possibly TRBD1 or TRBD2 (5 bases each). The germline V gene has CDR1 SGHTA and CDR2 FQGNSA. Trimming took 1 base from V and 4 from J, leaving 14 bases between them. The CDR3 sequence is 17 residues long. The CDR3 here is CASSLDPGRSGANVLTF. The CDR3 nucleotides are TGTGCCAGCAGCTTAGACCCGGGGCGCTCCGGGGCCAACGTCCTGACTTTC.

The chain recombines TRBV3-1 with TRBJ2-1; 8 nucleotides agree with TRBD2. The CDR3 extends over 12 amino acids. Germline-derived CDR1 and CDR2 are LGHDT and YNNKEL (reference sequence). V lost 1 base and J lost 14; bases outside the gene matches: 4. This CDR3 reads CASSQVQREKFF. CDR3 sequence (DNA): TGTGCCAGCAGCCAAGTCCAGCGGGAGAAGTTCTTC.